This passage covers 23 T cell receptor beta chains from one sample sequenced in a study of cytotoxic CD8 clonotypes in ibrutinib-treated CLL. Clones were sequenced by immunoSEQ multiplex PCR, and TCRdb holds only the in-frame ones, with some missing. The table records about 140,000 clones, approximately 80% of them present only once. The sequenced sample was PBMCs, obtained after 24 months of ibrutinib treatment. These receptors all stem from a human donor with chronic lymphocytic leukemia.

The count of this clone is one. The J gene is TRBJ2-7, the V gene TRBV19, with 7 bases matching TRBD2. This CDR3 spans 14 amino acids. Trimming removed 4 bases from V and 2 bases from J; junction bases left unmatched: 5. CDR1 and CDR2 (germline): LNHDA, SQIVND (reference sequence). The CDR3 DNA sequence: TGTGCCAGTAGTACCACCGGGACTACCTACGAGCAGTACTTC. It is translated as CASSTTGTTYEQYF.

This chain uses TRBV13 with TRBJ2-7, with 8 bases that match TRBD2. Germline values: CDR1 PRHDT, CDR2 FYEKMQ (reference sequence). The trim removed 6 bases at V and 4 bases at J, leaving 11 bases unmatched. The CDR3 has 15 residues. CDR3 nucleotide sequence: TGTGCCAGCAGAAGTCCCACAGCGGGGGTTTACGAGCAGTACTTC. It specifies CASRSPTAGVYEQYF.

Worth noting for this clone: This sequence may be a read error, since a much larger clone differs from it by one base. The chain couples TRBV7-3 to TRBJ2-5; D unresolved. The CDR3 runs to 11 residues. Deletions cut 5 bases from V and 4 bases from J, with 5 bases between. Germline CDR1 is SGHTA and CDR2 is FQGTGA. Here the CDR3 DNA reads TGTGCCAGCAGCCCCCGAGAGACCCAGTACTTC. Translation: CASSPRETQYF.

The rearrangement uses TRBV28 and TRBJ2-7, with D uncertain. Germline CDR1 MDHEN, CDR2 SYDVKM. This CDR3 has 13 residues. V was trimmed by 3 bases and J by 8 bases, leaving 14 bases between them. The CDR3 reads CASSFVGLGKQYF. The CDR3 bases are TGTGCCAGCAGTTTCGTGGGCCTTGGCAAGCAGTACTTC. The whole variable domain, remainder taken from reference TRBV28 and TRBJ2-7, is DVKVTQSSRYLVKRTGEKVFLECVQDMDHENMFWYRQDPGLGLRLIYFSYDVKMKEKGDIPEGYSVSREKKERFSLILESASTNQTSMYLCASSFVGLGKQYFGPGTRLTVT.

This chain connects TRBV7-8 to TRBJ1-3; tentative D call: TRBD1 (6 bases). This CDR3 contains 16 residues. Trimming removed 5 bases at V and 0 bases at J, with 14 bases between. Germline CDR1 is SGHVS and CDR2 is FQNEAQ. This CDR3 reads CASSPLDRLSGNTIYF. In DNA form, the CDR3 reads TGTGCCAGCAGCCCCCTGGACAGACTCTCTGGAAACACCATATATTTT.

This clone was seen ten or more times. V gene TRBV5-4 combines with J gene TRBJ2-7; no reliable D call. Between the trimmed V and J ends, which lost 0 bases and 6 bases, there was a span of 16 bases. This CDR3 comprises 15 residues. Germline V gene sequence: CDR1 SGHNT, CDR2 YYREEE (reference sequence). DNA for the CDR3: TGTGCCAGCAGCTTGGAGGGCCCGGCTAAGGTCGAGCAGTACTTC. It yields the protein CASSLEGPAKVEQYF.

V gene TRBV4-1 combines with J gene TRBJ2-7, with D perhaps matching TRBD1 or TRBD2 (5 bases each). The germline V and J ends were trimmed by 8 bases and 2 bases, with 16 bases remaining between them. Germline V CDR1 and CDR2: MGHRA, YSYEKL. The CDR3 has 14 residues. The CDR3 DNA follows: TGCGCCAGCGGGGGTGGGCAGGCGGCCTACGAGCAGTACTTC. As protein: CASGGGQAAYEQYF.

This clone came up once. Other DNA sequences in this specimen translate into the identical CDR3. The gene calls are TRBV18 and TRBJ2-2; maybe TRBD1 (6 bases). The germline V gene encodes CDR1 KGHSH and CDR2 LQKENI. The CDR3 is made up of 15 amino acids. V lost 3 bases, J lost 0 bases, and 8 bases lay in between. The CDR3 loop reads CASSPQGTNTGELFF. The CDR3 region has the DNA TGTGCCAGCTCACCGCAGGGGACGAACACCGGGGAGCTGTTTTTT.

This chain uses TRBV28 with TRBJ1-2; D is undetermined. The CDR3 consists of 14 residues. V gave up 1 base and J gave up 4 bases, with 10 bases separating them. In germline, CDR1 is MDHEN, CDR2 SYDVKM. CDR3 sequence reads: CASSLSAPFYGYTF. The CDR3 nucleotides read TGTGCCAGCAGTTTATCGGCGCCTTTCTATGGCTACACCTTC.

A single count supports this clone. The chain carries TRBV5-6 and TRBJ1-4, with D possibly being TRBD1 (5 bases). In germline, CDR1 is SGHDT, CDR2 YYEEEE. Deletions cut 1 base from V and 6 bases from J, with 10 bases between. This CDR3 has 14 amino acids. The CDR3 reads CASSLRGLDEKLFF. CDR3 nucleotides: TGTGCCAGCAGCTTGCGGGGGTTGGATGAAAAACTGTTTTTT.

The V gene is TRBV2, the J gene TRBJ1-2, with 7 bases identical to TRBD1. V dropped 2 bases and J dropped 6; count of bases not matched to a gene: 0. This CDR3 comprises 12 residues. CDR1 and CDR2 from the germline V gene are SNHLY and FYNNEI. The CDR3 region is CASSETGDGYTF. The CDR3 DNA follows: TGTGCCAGCAGTGAAACAGGGGATGGCTACACCTTC.

The chain employs TRBV9 and TRBJ2-1; D gene ambiguous. This CDR3 is built from 12 residues. The germline V and J ends were trimmed by 4 bases and 13 bases, with 15 bases remaining between them. Per the germline V gene, CDR1 is SGDLS and CDR2 is YYNGEE. The CDR3 reads CASSTQTSPQFF. As DNA, the CDR3 is TGTGCCAGCAGCACCCAAACTTCCCCCCAGTTCTTC. The complete variable domain, with remaining parts taken from reference TRBV9 and TRBJ2-1, reads DSGVTQTPKHLITATGQRVTLRCSPRSGDLSVYWYQQSLDQGLQFLIQYYNGEERAKGNILERFSAQQFPDLHSELNLSSLELGDSALYFCASSTQTSPQFFGPGTRLTVL.

The J gene is TRBJ1-2, the V gene TRBV6-1; D remains unclear. The CDR3 is 14 amino acids. CDR1 and CDR2 (germline): MNHNS, SASEGT. Trimming took off 2 bases at V and 5 bases at J, with 12 bases between the two ends. For the CDR3, the DNA is TGTGCCAGCAGTGAATTCGGCCGAGGGTATGGCTACACCTTC. Encoded protein: CASSEFGRGYGYTF.

The chain has TRBV20-1 and TRBJ1-4, with unresolved D. The ends were cut back, 1 base at V and 8 bases at J, with 5 bases in the middle. Per germline, CDR1 DFQATT and CDR2 SNEGSKA (reference sequence). CDR3 length: 11 amino acids. The CDR3 reads CSARVGEKLFF. As DNA, the CDR3 is TGCAGTGCTAGAGTGGGAGAAAAACTGTTTTTT.

The table lists this clone with a few counts. The chain combines TRBV6-6 with TRBJ1-5; TRBD1 matches 7 bases. This CDR3 spans 14 amino acids. Germline V CDR1 and CDR2: MNHNY, SVGAGI (reference sequence). Unmatched junction bases numbered 6, after V lost 8 bases and J lost 2 bases. The CDR3 is CASGGGLGNQPQHF. DNA for the CDR3: TGTGCCAGCGGAGGGGGCTTAGGCAATCAGCCCCAGCATTTT.

V usage is TRBV18 and J usage is TRBJ1-1; 9 nucleotides align to TRBD1. CDR1 and CDR2 from the germline V gene are KGHSH and LQKENI. With V trimmed by 8 bases and J by 7 bases, 8 bases remained unmatched. This CDR3 region has 13 residues. CDR3 loop: CASGTGPGLEAFF. CDR3 nucleotides: TGTGCCAGCGGGACAGGGCCTGGCCTTGAAGCTTTCTTT.

This clone was seen repeatedly, ten times or more. The chain has TRBV19 and TRBJ2-7, with D tentatively TRBD2 (5 bases). Looked up from germline, CDR1 is LNHDA and CDR2 is SQIVND (reference sequence). V lost 0 bases, J lost 3 bases, and 12 bases lay in between. The CDR3 is made up of 15 amino acids. The CDR3 nucleotides are TGTGCCAGTAGTATAGATCGATCGACTATCTACGAGCAGTACTTC. It translates to CASSIDRSTIYEQYF.

The chain has TRBV5-5 and TRBJ2-5, with 7 bases identical to TRBD2. Looked up from germline, CDR1 is SGHKS and CDR2 is YYEKEE (reference sequence). The CDR3 totals 13 residues. Trimming at V came to 3 bases and at J to 5 bases, leaving 4 bases not matched to a gene. The CDR3 sequence: CASSSLRGETQYF. The CDR3 region has the DNA TGTGCCAGCAGCTCGTTGCGGGGGGAGACCCAGTACTTC. The whole variable domain, remainder taken from reference TRBV5-5 and TRBJ2-5, is DAGVTQSPTHLIKTRGQQVTLRCSPISGHKSVSWYQQVLGQGPQFIFQYYEKEERGRGNFPDRFSARQFPNYSSELNVNALLLGDSALYLCASSSLRGETQYFGPGTRLLVL.

The chain has TRBV7-3 and TRBJ1-1; D is unclear. The germline gives CDR1 SGHTA, CDR2 FQGTGA. There are 14 residues in the CDR3. With 7 bases removed from V and 2 bases from J, the gap between germline ends came to 14 bases. The CDR3 sequence: CASTDPGSNTEAFF. The CDR3 DNA reads TGTGCCAGCACCGACCCGGGATCTAACACTGAAGCTTTCTTT.

The genes are TRBV4-3 and TRBJ2-7; weak D call: TRBD2 (6 bases). The CDR3 runs to 16 residues. Trimming pared 1 base from V and 0 bases from J, leaving 13 bases between. CDR1 is LGHNA, CDR2 YSLEER, per germline. Written as DNA, the CDR3 is TGCGCCAGCAGCCAAGGGGCGGGGCAGCTCTCCTACGAGCAGTACTTC. Its protein is CASSQGAGQLSYEQYF.

This clone occurred a few times. The V and J genes are TRBV13 and TRBJ1-4, with D tentatively TRBD1 (5 bases). V gave up 5 bases and J gave up 7 bases, with 17 bases separating them. Germline CDR1 and CDR2: PRHDT and FYEKMQ (reference sequence). CDR3 length: 15 residues. The CDR3 DNA is TGTGCCAGCAGCCCCCGGGGGACCCCGGCTGAAAAACTGTTTTTT. Translation gives CASSPRGTPAEKLFF.

This rearrangement joins TRBV4-2 to TRBJ1-6; D is unresolved. CDR1 is LGHNA and CDR2 is YNFKEQ in the germline V gene. The CDR3 spans 17 residues. V lost 1 base to trimming and J lost 6 bases, with 16 bases between them. CDR3 protein: CASSQGRSRTLNSPLHF. CDR3 coding DNA: TGTGCCAGCAGCCAAGGGCGCTCGAGGACCCTTAATTCACCCCTCCACTTT.

The rearrangement uses TRBV5-6 and TRBJ1-6; TRBD1 matches 8 bases. After removal of 4 bases from V and 7 bases from J, the junction contained 4 bases not matched to a gene. The CDR3 length is 14 residues. CDR1 is SGHDT, CDR2 YYEEEE, per germline. CDR3 DNA sequence: TGTGCCAGCAGCAGCGGACAGGGAAATTCACCCCTCCACTTT. This gives the protein CASSSGQGNSPLHF.